This T cell receptor (beta chain) is drawn from a study of shared clonotypes between healthy human individuals. Study summary: Each donor's CD4 naive and CD4 memory cells filled three plates apiece, CD8 naive two, and CD8 memory one. Study-wide results and caveats: Estimated richness was generally greater in naive than memory subsets. Among a handful of donors, roughly 5% of naive CD4 clonotypes were found in common.

The count of this clone is one. Antigen specificity is unknown. CD45RO-negative, CCR7-positively selected cells formed the naive CD8 fraction, excluding terminally differentiated effector memory CD45RA+ cells. The CDR3 contains 15 residues. The V and J ends lost 1 base and 7 bases respectively, with 13 bases between them. Per the germline V gene, CDR1 is SGHTA and CDR2 is FQGNSA. The sorted-subset replicate PCRs were given around 200 ng DNA, which is roughly 30,000 T cell genomes. Assay: immunoSEQ multiplex PCR; the TCRdb copy retains only in-frame clones and omits some. The sample holds about 2.1 million clones; roughly 95% are singletons and the top ten take under 2%.

The receptor comes from a man aged 18 to 30 in good health. Some clones in this sample may be carry-over from other donors' samples. V and J are TRBV7-2 and TRBJ2-2; D is uncertain. The sample comprised naive CD8+ T cells from PBMCs. DNA for the CDR3: TGTGCCAGCAGCTTAGAACGCCGAGGAATCGGGGAGCTGTTTTTT. This sequence encodes CASSLERRGIGELFF.